This record covers a single T cell receptor (beta chain). Its antigen has not been determined. No base quality information exists; no much larger clone differs at one position. At the junction V is shortened by 4 bases and J by 3 bases; bases outside the gene matches: 15. CDR1 and CDR2 were assigned from the germline V gene as SGHRS and YFSETQ. Inclusive of the bounding cysteine and phenylalanine, the CDR3 is 18 residues long. Only the CDR3 region is kept as DNA, spanning 54 bases read in frame from base 1. Using the deep immunoSEQ assay, TCR CDR3 regions were amplified from genomic DNA by multiplex PCR. Extracted genomic DNA from each cell subset was spread evenly across all wells of several immunoSEQ 96-well plates, with each plate serving as a replicate. For sorted subsets, 200 to 250 ng of genomic DNA, equivalent to tens of thousands of T cell genomes, went into each replicate PCR. The purified libraries were quantified using a Qubit 3.0 fluorometer, sized with a Bioanalyzer 2100, and then quantified again using the KAPA Library Quantification kit. Every immunoSEQ 96-well plate was sequenced on a dedicated single-read 150-cycle Illumina NextSeq 550 flow cell. In the authors' own workflow: Because only junctional sequences without quality scores were contained in the immunoSEQ output, filtering matching that applied to full-length reads could not be performed. To assign V/J genes and CDR3, sequences were annotated against IMGT germline references using PyIR, a Python wrapper for IgBLAST v1.9. Reads were filtered out if the reads had weak V/J assignments (E-value above 1e-6), no CDR3, stop codons, out-of-frame junctions, or ambiguous translated residues. V3J clonotypes were defined by identical inferred V gene, J gene, and CDR3 amino acid sequence. The percentage overlap between two repertoires was calculated by dividing the number of shared unique clonotypes by the size of the smaller repertoire. Three approaches were used to assess repertoire richness: RTK rarefaction, the Chao1 estimator, and Recon v2.1 estimates of unobserved clonotypes. OLGA was used to compute generation probabilities for all TCRbeta clonotypes that the gDNA method yielded from four donors. TCRdb mirrors the immuneACCESS table, restricted to in-frame sequences. Some clones are absent from its copies; in checked studies, under half trace to an unresolved V gene, and the reason for the others is unknown. For V, J and clone size, that table is used; D and trimming come from the DNA. This sample gives about 2.1 million clones in total; 90% to 95% of them show up just once. Over 1.5% of the sample is taken by the ten largest.

This specimen belongs to a study of shared clonotypes between healthy human individuals (dated by TCRdb to the early 2020s). About the investigation overall: A couple of women and a few men aged 18 to 49 years were included in the cohort. For each donor, CD4 naive and CD4 memory were each given three plates, CD8 naive was given two plates, and CD8 memory was given one plate. To estimate repertoire size and how much clonotypes are shared between individuals, the study performed deep sequencing of blood TCR repertoires from a few healthy adults. To increase sequencing depth and limit assay-specific biases, TCR repertoire library preparation and sequencing were carried out by different laboratories using diverse techniques. Each donor's leukapheresis produced roughly between about 0.85 and 10 billion PBMCs. On the study overall, not on this receptor specifically: Estimated clonotype richness was generally larger for naive than for memory subsets. Compared with non-shared clonotypes, clonotypes shared by all four sorted-subset donors had higher generation probabilities. Rarefaction of sorted-subset datasets indicated incomplete sequencing despite the large sequencing depth. Because the study included only a small number of donors, the genetic and exposure-history diversity represented was limited. Sampling was restricted to blood, and TCR repertoires in tissue are likely to differ from TCR repertoires in blood. Pairwise subsampling led to the expectation that sequencing depth would affect the degree of clonotype sharing among donors. Roughly 5% of naive CD4, 3.5% of naive CD8, 2.3% of memory CD4, and 0.4% of memory CD8 clonotypes were shared across several donors.

CD8 naive samples were CD45RO-negative cells positively selected for CCR7, giving a CD45RA+CCR7+ population that excluded TemRA cells. Donors were healthy HIV-negative adults with no recently reported acute infections or vaccinations. Every donor was a Caucasian adult living in Nashville, Tennessee, USA. Blood was obtained by leukapheresis, after which PBMCs were separated by Ficoll-Histopaque density gradient centrifugation and cryopreserved in liquid nitrogen vapor phase. Analytical flow cytometry was used to check the purity and quantity of every magnetically sorted T cell population. From each sorted fraction, genomic DNA was isolated and quantified by UV absorbance on a Nanodrop 2000c.

Sequenced sample: naive CD8+ T cells from PBMCs. The intended sense of this specimen's cell subset or site label: CD45RA+CCR7+. This TCR was recovered from a man aged 18 to 29 in good health. Some clones in this sample may be carry-over from other donors' samples. The chain employs TRBV5-1 and TRBJ1-2; 10 junctional bases match TRBD1. The DNA is TGCGCCAGCAGCCCGCGACCGGGACAGGGGTTTGGGGACTATGGCTACACCTTC. It codes for CASSPRPGQGFGDYGYTF.